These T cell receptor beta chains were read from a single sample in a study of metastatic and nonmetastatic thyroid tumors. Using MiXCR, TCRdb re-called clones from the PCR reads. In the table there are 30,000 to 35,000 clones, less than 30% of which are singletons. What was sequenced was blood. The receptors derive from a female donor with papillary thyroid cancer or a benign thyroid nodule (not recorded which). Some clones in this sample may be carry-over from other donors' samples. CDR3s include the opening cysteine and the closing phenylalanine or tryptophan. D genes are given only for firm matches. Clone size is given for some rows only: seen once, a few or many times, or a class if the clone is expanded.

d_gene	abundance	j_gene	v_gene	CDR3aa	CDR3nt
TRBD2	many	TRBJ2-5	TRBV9	CASSASGFQETQYF	TGTGCCAGCAGCGCTAGCGGATTCCAAGAGACCCAGTACTTC
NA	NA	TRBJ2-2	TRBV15	CVTGRDETGELFF	TGTGTCACCGGCAGAGATGAAACCGGGGAGCTGTTTTTT
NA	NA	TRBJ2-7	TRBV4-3	CASSHQARGEGRDEQYF	TGCGCCAGCAGCCACCAGGCGAGGGGGGAGGGCCGTGACGAGCAGTACTTC
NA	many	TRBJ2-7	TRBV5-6	CASSSNYEQYF	TGTGCCAGCAGCTCCAACTACGAGCAGTACTTC
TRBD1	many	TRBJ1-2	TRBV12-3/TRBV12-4	CASSGQGISGYTF	TGTGCCAGCAGTGGACAGGGGATTAGTGGCTACACCTTC
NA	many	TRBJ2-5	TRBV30	CAWRKGPQTQYF	TGTGCCTGGAGGAAGGGGCCTCAGACCCAGTACTTC
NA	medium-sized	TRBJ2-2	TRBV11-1	CASSWDFGELFF	TGTGCCAGCAGCTGGGATTTCGGGGAGCTGTTTTTT
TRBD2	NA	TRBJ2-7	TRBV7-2	CASGPGLAYEQYF	TGTGCCAGCGGCCCAGGACTAGCGTACGAGCAGTACTTC
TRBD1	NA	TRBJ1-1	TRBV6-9	CASSYQGGLSEAFF	TGTGCCAGCAGTTACCAGGGGGGACTCTCTGAAGCTTTCTTT
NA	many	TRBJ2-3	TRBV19	CASSILEADTQYF	TGTGCCAGTAGTATCCTAGAGGCAGATACGCAGTATTTT
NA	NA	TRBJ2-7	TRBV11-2	CAICNMVPPGEQYF	TGTGCCATCTGCAACATGGTTCCCCCAGGCGAGCAGTACTTC
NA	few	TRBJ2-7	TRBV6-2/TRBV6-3	CASGLQVYEQYF	TGTGCCAGCGGGTTACAGGTCTACGAGCAGTACTTC
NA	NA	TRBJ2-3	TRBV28	CASSFEDSTDTQYF	TGTGCCAGCAGTTTTGAGGACAGCACAGATACGCAGTATTTT
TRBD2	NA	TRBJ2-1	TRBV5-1	CASRSGLAASYNEQFF	TGCGCCAGCAGATCGGGACTAGCGGCCTCCTACAATGAGCAGTTCTTC
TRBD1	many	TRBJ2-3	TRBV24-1	CATGTEDPDTQYF	TGTGCCACCGGGACAGAGGATCCAGATACGCAGTATTTT
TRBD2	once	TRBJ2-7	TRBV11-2	CASSLQTSGGWFGFYEQYF	TGTGCCAGCAGCCTACAGACTAGCGGGGGCTGGTTTGGGTTCTACGAGCAGTACTTC
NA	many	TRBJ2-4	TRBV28	CASSLRGDRDIQYF	TGTGCCAGCAGTTTAAGAGGGGATAGGGACATTCAGTACTTC
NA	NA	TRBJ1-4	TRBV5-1	CASRFLAGDNEKLFF	TGCGCCAGCCGCTTTCTGGCGGGTGACAATGAAAAACTGTTTTTT
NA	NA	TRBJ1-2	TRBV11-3	CASSIVRHYGYTF	TGTGCCAGCAGCATCGTCCGGCACTATGGCTACACCTTC
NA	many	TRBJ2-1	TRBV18	CASSPLNEQFF	TGTGCCAGCTCACCGCTGAATGAGCAGTTCTTC
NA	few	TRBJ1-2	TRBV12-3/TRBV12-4	CASRQNLQGEYGYNF	TGTGCCAGCAGACAAAATCTCCAGGGTGAATATGGCTACAACTTC